This record covers a single T cell receptor beta chain. The data originate from a study of blood T cells in healthy people across ages. Next came a second PCR, run for about 7 to 12 cycles, which used a sample-barcoded 5' primer along with a J-beta primer mix. Via MiXCR, TCRdb re-called the 5' RACE reads, giving one row per CDR3 protein. The profile covers hundreds of thousands of distinct CDR3 sequences, with around 50% appearing a single time and roughly 24% taken by the ten largest. Germline V gene lookup returns CDR1 SGHKS and CDR2 YYEKEE (reference sequence). The J segment lost 5 bases and the V segment lost 3 bases, leaving 10 bases of the junction unmatched. The CDR3 is 15 residues long. There were at least 5.5 micrograms of total RNA extracted from every sample.

The sample taken for sequencing was blood. The source of this sequence is a man aged 35-49 years in good health. The rearrangement links TRBV5-5 to TRBJ2-5, with 7 bases that match TRBD2. The CDR3 DNA is TGTGCCAGCAGCTGGGGCGGGGGTAGATCGGAGACCCAGTACTTC. Its protein is CASSWGGGRSETQYF. The entire variable domain, with the rest obtained from reference TRBV5-5 and TRBJ2-5, is as follows: DAGVTQSPTHLIKTRGQQVTLRCSPISGHKSVSWYQQVLGQGPQFIFQYYEKEERGRGNFPDRFSARQFPNYSSELNVNALLLGDSALYLCASSWGGGRSETQYFGPGTRLLVL.